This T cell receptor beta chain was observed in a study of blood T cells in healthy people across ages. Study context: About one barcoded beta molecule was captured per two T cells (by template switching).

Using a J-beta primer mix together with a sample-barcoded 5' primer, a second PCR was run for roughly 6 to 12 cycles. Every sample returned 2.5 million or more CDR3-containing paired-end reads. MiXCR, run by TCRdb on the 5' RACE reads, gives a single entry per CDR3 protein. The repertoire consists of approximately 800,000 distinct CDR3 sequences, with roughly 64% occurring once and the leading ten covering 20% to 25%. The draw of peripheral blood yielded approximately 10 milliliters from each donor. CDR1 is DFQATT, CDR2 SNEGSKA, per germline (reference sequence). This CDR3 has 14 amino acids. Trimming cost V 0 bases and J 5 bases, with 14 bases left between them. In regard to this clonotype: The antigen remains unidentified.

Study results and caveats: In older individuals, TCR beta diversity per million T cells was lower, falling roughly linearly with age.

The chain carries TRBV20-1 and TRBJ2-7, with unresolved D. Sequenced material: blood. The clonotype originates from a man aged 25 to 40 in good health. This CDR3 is CSARDAGRTDEQYF. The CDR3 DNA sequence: TGCAGTGCTAGAGATGCCGGGCGCACGGACGAGCAGTACTTC.